The 7 T cell receptor beta chains presented below share a single source sample, sequenced in a study of beta chain features in type 1 diabetes. Study outcomes and limitations: Type 1 diabetes patients had TCRB CDR3s that were shorter (moderately but significantly so) in all four CD4+ subsets.

The study reverse transcribed the entire isolated RNA, so it sequenced expressed TCRB transcripts. Sequencing used immunoSEQ multiplex PCR; TCRdb keeps in-frame clones, though not all of them. The table shows approximately 150,000 clones, with 7.5% to 9.5% occurring only once. No cognate antigen is known for these TCRs. Sequences were obtained from central memory CD4+ T cells from blood. Source of these receptors: a man aged 25-45 years with type 1 diabetes.

This clone was seen more than once but under ten times. The rearrangement links TRBV4-3 to TRBJ1-4; D uncertain. Germline V gene sequence: CDR1 LGHNA, CDR2 YSLEER. This CDR3 is 14 amino acids long. Trimming stripped 0 bases from V and 8 bases from J, with 10 bases between. CDR3 bases: TGCGCCAGCAGCCAAGAGTCAGAGGAAGAAAAACTGTTTTTT. Residues: CASSQESEEEKLFF.

The chain joins TRBV5-1 to TRBJ2-5; 7 bases are a match to TRBD2. CDR1 and CDR2 (germline): SGHRS, YFSETQ. The J segment lost 1 base and the V segment lost 1 base, leaving 4 bases of the junction unmatched. The CDR3 length is 15 residues. For the CDR3, the DNA is TGCGCCAGCAGCTTGCTCGGCGGGAGCCAAGAGACCCAGTACTTC. Amino acids: CASSLLGGSQETQYF.

This clone has more than one count but fewer than ten. V and J are TRBV4-3 and TRBJ1-1, with a possible D match to TRBD1 (5 bases). This CDR3 contains 12 residues. Trimming shortened V by 1 base and J by 5 bases, and 5 bases separated the two germline ends. From germline, CDR1 is LGHNA and CDR2 YSLEER. The CDR3 bases are TGCGCCAGCAGCCAAGGACAGACTGAAGCTTTCTTT. It is translated as CASSQGQTEAFF.

This clone was found a few times. The chain has TRBV29-1 and TRBJ1-1; possible D gene TRBD1, 6 bases. This CDR3 has 13 residues. Trimming left V 6 bases short and J 0 bases short, with 11 bases between. CDR1 and CDR2 from the germline V gene are SQVTM and ANQGSEA. CDR3 nucleotides: TGCAGCGTGGACAGCGGGGTGAACACTGAAGCTTTCTTT. Protein product: CSVDSGVNTEAFF.

The rearrangement joins TRBV10-3 to TRBJ2-7; 8 bases are shared with TRBD2. V shed 6 bases and J 6 bases; nucleotides not matched to a gene: 7. CDR1 and CDR2 from the germline V gene are ENHRY and SYGVKD. CDR3 length equals 13 residues. The CDR3: CAIRAGGGSEQYF. The CDR3 DNA reads TGTGCCATCAGGGCCGGGGGGGGCTCCGAGCAGTACTTC.

J is TRBJ1-4 and V is TRBV4-2, with 10 bases fitting TRBD1. The V segment lost 3 bases and the J segment 8 bases; nucleotides outside the gene matches: 6. Germline CDR1 and CDR2: LGHNA and YNFKEQ. The length of the CDR3 is 15 residues. The CDR3 protein is CASSQRQGAGEKLFF. The CDR3 DNA reads TGTGCCAGCAGCCAGAGACAGGGGGCGGGGGAAAAACTGTTTTTT.

A few counts support this clone. The chain employs TRBV6-6 and TRBJ1-6; 7 bases agree with TRBD1. V was pared by 6 bases and J by 12 bases, with 8 bases of the junction left unmatched. Germline V gene sequence: CDR1 MNHNY, CDR2 SVGAGI (reference sequence). This CDR3 has 13 amino acids. CDR3 sequence (DNA): TGTGCCAGCAGCTCCGGGACAGCCAGACCCCTCCACTTT. This codes for CASSSGTARPLHF.